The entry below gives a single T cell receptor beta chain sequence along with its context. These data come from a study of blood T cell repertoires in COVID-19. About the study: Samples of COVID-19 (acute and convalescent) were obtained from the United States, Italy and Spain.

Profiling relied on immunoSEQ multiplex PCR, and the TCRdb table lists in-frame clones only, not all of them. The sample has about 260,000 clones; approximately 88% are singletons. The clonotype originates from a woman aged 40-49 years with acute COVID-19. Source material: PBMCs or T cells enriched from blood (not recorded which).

The CDR3: CASSLGPSGSSSYNEQFF. In nucleotides, the CDR3 is TGTGCCAGCAGCTTGGGGCCTAGCGGGAGTAGCTCCTACAATGAGCAGTTCTTC. The V call is TRBV11-3, the J call TRBJ2-1, with 10 bases matching TRBD2. Germline CDR1 and CDR2: SGHNT and YENEEA. This CDR3 comprises 18 residues. Losses at the gene ends were 3 bases for V and 0 bases for J; bases not matched to a gene: 8. The whole variable domain, filled in from reference TRBV11-3 and TRBJ2-1, reads EAGVVQSPRYKIIEKKQPVAFWCNPISGHNTLYWYLQNLGQGPELLIRYENEEAVDDSQLPKDRFSAERLKGVDSTLKIQPAELGDSAVYLCASSLGPSGSSSYNEQFFGPGTRLTVL.